One sample yielded the 27 T cell receptor beta chains listed below, sequenced in a study of blood T cell repertoires in COVID-19. Assay used: immunoSEQ multiplex PCR; TCRdb lists only in-frame clones, some missing. Among 250,000 to 350,000 clones, around 91% were seen once, and the ten largest hold 12%. Sample: peripheral blood. The receptors were sampled from a woman aged 60-75 years with acute or convalescent COVID-19.

The chain carries TRBV4-1 and TRBJ1-2, with TRBD1 as a possible D gene (5 bases). The CDR3 runs to 17 residues. V dropped 4 bases and J dropped 1 base, with 19 bases sitting between them. The germline V gene has CDR1 MGHRA and CDR2 YSYEKL. The CDR3 region is CASSRGTAPNLNYGYTF. The CDR3 DNA reads TGCGCCAGCAGCCGCGGGACCGCGCCGAACCTTAACTATGGCTACACCTTC.

V gene TRBV3-1 (or the pseudogene TRBV3-2) combines with J gene TRBJ2-3; 11 positions match TRBD2. This CDR3 region has 16 residues. Germline V gene lookup returns CDR1 LGHDT and CDR2 YNNKEL (reference sequence). The V gene end was trimmed by 5 bases and the J gene end by 3 bases; junction bases not matched to a gene: 7. The CDR3 DNA reads as TGTGCCAGCAGCTTCACTAGCGGGAGTGGTACAGATACGCAGTATTTT. This gives the protein CASSFTSGSGTDTQYF.

The chain has TRBV3-1 (or the pseudogene TRBV3-2) and TRBJ1-3, with TRBD1 matching 8 bases. Germline assignment: CDR1 LGHDT and CDR2 YNNKEL (reference sequence). This CDR3 contains 14 residues. Trimming at V came to 4 bases and at J to 6 bases, leaving 5 bases not matched to a gene. CDR3 bases: TGTGCCAGCAGCCCCCGGGACAGGAAAAACACCATATATTTT. Its protein is CASSPRDRKNTIYF.

The chain couples TRBV28 to TRBJ1-2, with D uncertain. Germline V gives CDR1 MDHEN, CDR2 SYDVKM. The CDR3 loop spans 11 amino acids. V was shortened by 6 bases and J by 3 bases, with 5 bases between the two germline ends. The CDR3 region has the DNA TGTGCCAGCAGACTTTACTATGGCTACACCTTC. Amino acid sequence: CASRLYYGYTF.

CDR3: CASSQSNGGGTEAFF. The CDR3 coding sequence is TGCGCCAGCAGCCAATCCAATGGGGGAGGTACTGAAGCTTTCTTT. V is TRBV4-3 and J is TRBJ1-1, with a weak D call TRBD1 (5 bases). CDR3 size: 15 residues. CDR1 is LGHNA and CDR2 is YSLEER in the germline V gene. The V end was cut by 2 bases, the J end by 5 bases, with 15 bases between.

The V call is TRBV6-5, the J call TRBJ1-6; D gene uncertain. Germline V gives CDR1 MNHEY, CDR2 SVGAGI. The ends were cut back, 2 bases at V and 9 bases at J, with 17 bases in the middle. The CDR3 runs to 16 residues. CDR3 amino acids: CASSYLAGRVSSPLHF. CDR3 DNA: TGTGCCAGCAGTTACCTCGCGGGGAGGGTCTCTTCACCCCTCCACTTT.

The V gene is TRBV11-3, the J gene TRBJ1-5; D is unclear. Trimming took off 3 bases at V and 1 base at J, with 7 bases between the two ends. Germline V gene data show CDR1 as SGHNT and CDR2 as YENEEA. The CDR3 length is 14 residues. Here the CDR3 DNA reads TGTGCCAGCAGCTTTCGCGAAAGCAATCAGCCCCAGCATTTT. Amino acids: CASSFRESNQPQHF.

CDR3 bases: TGTGCCAGCTCAGGCCCACGTCGGGGTCCAGATACGCAGTATTTT. This encodes CASSGPRRGPDTQYF. The J gene is TRBJ2-3, the V gene TRBV18; maybe TRBD2 (5 bases). CDR3 length: 15 amino acids. Germline CDR1 and CDR2: KGHSH and LQKENI. V was cut by 5 bases and J by 4 bases, with 16 bases left in between.

V gene TRBV7-2 combines with J gene TRBJ1-1, with 7 bases aligning to TRBD1. V dropped 2 bases and J dropped 3; count of bases not matched to a gene: 0. CDR3 size: 13 residues. Germline CDR1 and CDR2: SGHTA and FQGNSA. The CDR3 DNA is TGTGCCAGCAGCTTACAGGGGGACACTGAAGCTTTCTTT. This encodes CASSLQGDTEAFF.

The J gene is TRBJ1-1, the V gene TRBV7-8; D gene ambiguous. This CDR3 contains 14 residues. CDR1 is SGHVS and CDR2 is FQNEAQ in the germline V gene. Trimming cost V 6 bases and J 2 bases, with 13 bases left between them. The CDR3 sequence: CASRQNPDNTEAFF. DNA of the CDR3: TGTGCCAGCAGACAAAATCCCGATAACACTGAAGCTTTCTTT.

The J gene is TRBJ2-3, the V gene TRBV5-1, with a weak D call TRBD1 (6 bases). V dropped 4 bases and J dropped 2 bases, with 11 bases sitting between them. CDR1 is SGHRS, CDR2 YFSETQ, per germline. This CDR3 has 14 amino acids. In DNA, the CDR3 is TGCGCCAGCAGCCTGGGGACACCCACAGATACGCAGTATTTT. Translating it yields CASSLGTPTDTQYF.

The rearrangement uses TRBV5-5 and TRBJ1-4, with 9 bases matching TRBD1. Trimming at V came to 2 bases and at J to 5 bases, leaving 4 bases not matched to a gene. Germline CDR1 SGHKS, CDR2 YYEKEE (reference sequence). The CDR3 is made up of 15 amino acids. CDR3 residues: CASSFWTGENEKLFF. The CDR3, as DNA: TGTGCCAGCAGCTTTTGGACAGGGGAAAATGAAAAACTGTTTTTT.

This chain joins TRBV28 and TRBJ1-5, with D possibly matching TRBD1 (5 bases). The CDR3 length is 13 residues. Per the germline V gene, CDR1 is MDHEN and CDR2 is SYDVKM. V was pared by 6 bases and J by 4 bases, with 10 bases between. CDR3 in DNA: TGTGCCAGCAGCCAGGGTCTAAATCAGCCCCAGCATTTT. Its translation: CASSQGLNQPQHF.

The chain couples TRBV30 to TRBJ2-1, with 7 bases that match TRBD2. Germline V gene sequence: CDR1 GTSNPN, CDR2 SVGIG (reference sequence). With V trimmed by 0 bases and J by 4 bases, 12 bases remained unmatched. The CDR3 loop spans 17 amino acids. The CDR3 DNA follows: TGTGCCTGGAGTGTATATGGGCTAGCGGAAAAGTACAATGAGCAGTTCTTC. It specifies CAWSVYGLAEKYNEQFF.

Concerning this clone: Other DNA sequences in the sample encode the same CDR3. The gene calls are TRBV27 and TRBJ1-6, with 9 bases aligning to TRBD1. CDR3 size: 14 residues. Germline V gives CDR1 MNHEY, CDR2 SMNVEV (reference sequence). With V trimmed by 5 bases and J by 7 bases, 3 bases remained unmatched. The CDR3 nucleotides read TGTGCCAGCAGTCTGGGACAGGGCAATTCACCCCTCCACTTT. Amino acid sequence: CASSLGQGNSPLHF.

The V gene is TRBV6-6, the J gene TRBJ1-1, with 9 bases lining up with TRBD1. CDR3 size: 14 residues. CDR1 and CDR2 from the germline V gene are MNHNY and SVGAGI (reference sequence). V was pared by 4 bases and J by 6 bases, with 6 bases of the junction left unmatched. This CDR3 reads CASSSDRGNPEAFF. The CDR3 DNA reads as TGTGCCAGCAGTTCGGACAGGGGCAACCCTGAAGCTTTCTTT.

CDR3 in DNA: TGTGCCAGCAGCCCAGTACAGGGTTCTGGCTACACCTTC. It translates to CASSPVQGSGYTF. The chain couples TRBV6-4 to TRBJ1-2; perhaps TRBD1 as D (6 bases). Between the trimmed V and J ends, which lost 6 bases and 7 bases, there was a span of 15 bases. The germline gives CDR1 MRHNA, CDR2 SNTAGT. The CDR3 has 13 residues.

CDR3 sequence (DNA): TGTGCCAGCAGCTCCCGGGACTTGTCCTACGAGCAGTACTTC. It yields the protein CASSSRDLSYEQYF. V and J are TRBV7-9 and TRBJ2-7; D is perhaps TRBD2 (6 bases). This CDR3 has 14 amino acids. Germline V CDR1 and CDR2: SEHNR, FQNEAQ (reference sequence). Between the trimmed V and J ends, which lost 4 bases and 1 base, there was a span of 11 bases.

The V call is TRBV29-1, the J call TRBJ2-1; D unclear. Looked up from germline, CDR1 is SQVTM and CDR2 is ANQGSEA. V shed 5 bases and J shed 1 base, with 6 bases lying between them. CDR3 size: 12 residues. This CDR3 reads CSVHISYNEQFF. CDR3 DNA sequence: TGCAGCGTTCACATTTCCTACAATGAGCAGTTCTTC.

The chain is built from TRBV6-4 and TRBJ1-4; 12 positions agree with TRBD1. CDR1 MRHNA and CDR2 SNTAGT come from the germline V gene. The CDR3 covers 17 residues. V lost 7 bases, J lost 4 bases, and 10 bases stayed unmatched. The CDR3 loop reads CASTSWDRGPYNEKLFF. The CDR3 bases are TGTGCCAGCACCTCGTGGGACAGGGGGCCCTATAATGAAAAACTGTTTTTT.

This chain connects TRBV7-2 to TRBJ2-7; possibly TRBD1 for D (5 bases). The germline gives CDR1 SGHTA, CDR2 FQGNSA. Trimming cost V 1 base and J 2 bases, with 9 bases left between them. The CDR3 totals 14 residues. This chain's CDR3 is CASSLGQGTYEQYF. CDR3 bases: TGTGCCAGCAGCTTAGGGCAGGGAACCTACGAGCAGTACTTC.

V usage is TRBV20-1 and J usage is TRBJ2-5, with unresolved D. Trimming pared 3 bases from V and 2 bases from J, leaving 13 bases between. Germline lookup yields CDR1 DFQATT and CDR2 SNEGSKA (reference sequence). The CDR3 runs 14 residues. Here the CDR3 reads CSASGVDKQETQYF. CDR3 nucleotide sequence: TGCAGTGCTAGTGGAGTCGACAAGCAAGAGACCCAGTACTTC.

This chain uses TRBV20-1 with TRBJ2-1; 8 bases are shared with TRBD1. In germline, CDR1 is DFQATT, CDR2 SNEGSKA (reference sequence). There are 14 residues in the CDR3. Trimming cost V 3 bases and J 4 bases; bases outside gene matches: 5. The CDR3 is CSASSGTGYNEQFF. The CDR3 DNA sequence: TGCAGTGCTAGTTCCGGGACAGGATACAATGAGCAGTTCTTC.

The rearrangement links TRBV2 to TRBJ1-5; D ambiguous. CDR3 length: 13 residues. CDR1 and CDR2 (germline): SNHLY, FYNNEI. V gave up 7 bases and J gave up 6 bases, with 13 bases separating them. The CDR3 DNA reads as TGTGCCAGCACCGGACGGGGAGTTCAGCCCCAGCATTTT. Its translation: CASTGRGVQPQHF.

The chain couples TRBV4-2 to TRBJ2-7; 10 bases agree with TRBD2. This CDR3 is built from 16 residues. CDR1 and CDR2 from the germline V gene are LGHNA and YNFKEQ. With V trimmed by 4 bases and J by 2 bases, 8 bases remained unmatched. The CDR3 sequence is CASSRLGTSEAYEQYF. CDR3 nucleotide sequence: TGTGCCAGCAGCCGCCTCGGGACTAGCGAGGCCTACGAGCAGTACTTC.

The rearrangement links TRBV10-1 to TRBJ1-2; TRBD1 might be the D (5 bases). Trimming removed 4 bases at V and 3 bases at J, with 24 bases between. CDR1 and CDR2 from the germline V gene are WNHNN and SYGVQD (reference sequence). The length of the CDR3 is 18 residues. This CDR3 is CASSGLCRVGQSDYGYTF. Written as DNA, the CDR3 is TGCGCCAGCAGTGGATTGTGCAGGGTGGGGCAATCTGACTATGGCTACACCTTC.

The chain has TRBV9 and TRBJ2-7; perhaps TRBD2 as D (7 bases). Deletions cut 4 bases from V and 5 bases from J, with 19 bases between. CDR3 length: 15 amino acids. CDR1 is SGDLS and CDR2 is YYNGEE in the germline V gene. CDR3 amino acids: CASSSTPGGVHEQYF. Here the CDR3 DNA reads TGTGCCAGCAGCAGCACTCCGGGGGGCGTACACGAGCAGTACTTC.